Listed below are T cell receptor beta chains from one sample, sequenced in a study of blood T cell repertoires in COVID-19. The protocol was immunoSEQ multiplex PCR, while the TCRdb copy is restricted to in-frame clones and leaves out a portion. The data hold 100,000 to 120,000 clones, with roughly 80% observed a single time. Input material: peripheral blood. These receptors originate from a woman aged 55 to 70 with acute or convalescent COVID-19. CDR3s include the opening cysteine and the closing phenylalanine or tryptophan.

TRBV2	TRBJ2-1	CASKAGILDEQFF
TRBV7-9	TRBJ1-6	CASSSQRTGLGSPLHF
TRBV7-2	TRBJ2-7	CASSSLGGSRPYEQYF
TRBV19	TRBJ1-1	CASRQSNTEAFF
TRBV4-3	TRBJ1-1	CASSQRETRGAFF
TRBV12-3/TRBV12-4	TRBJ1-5	CASSYDDQPQHF
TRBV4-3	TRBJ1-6	CASSQVSGGPLHF
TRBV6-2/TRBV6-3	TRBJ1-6	CASSWTRGNSPLHF
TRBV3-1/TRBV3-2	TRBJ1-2	CASSPPGTGGGYGYTF
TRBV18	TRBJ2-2	CASSPYADTGELFF
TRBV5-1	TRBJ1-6	CASSADREDSPLHF
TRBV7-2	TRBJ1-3	CASSLWDSSGNTIYF
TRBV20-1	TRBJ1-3	CSASVGGGSGNTIYF
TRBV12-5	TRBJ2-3	CASGLGAGGSTDTQYF
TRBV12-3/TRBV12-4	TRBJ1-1	CASILSAEAFF
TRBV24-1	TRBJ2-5	CATSDPAGVYETQYF
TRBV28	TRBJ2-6	CASREYSGANVLTF
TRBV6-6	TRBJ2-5	CASTPLGGFPQETQYF
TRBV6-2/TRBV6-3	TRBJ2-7	CASSYFATLFTGRDFYEQYF
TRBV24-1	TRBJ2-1	CATSDSPSREQFF
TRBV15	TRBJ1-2	CATSRDYWDSAYGYTF
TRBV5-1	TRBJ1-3	CASSLGQASGNTIYF
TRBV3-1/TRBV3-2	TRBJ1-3	CASSRWDTGNGNTIYF
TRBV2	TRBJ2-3	CASSEEVRAGTDTQYF
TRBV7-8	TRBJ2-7	CASSHSGYEQYF
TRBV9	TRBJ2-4	CASSARLAKNIQYF
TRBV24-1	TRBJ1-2	CATSGQGESRGYTF
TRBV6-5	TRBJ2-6	CASSTDSTGANVLTF
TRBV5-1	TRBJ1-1	CASSFEGLATEAFF
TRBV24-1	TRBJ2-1	CATSGDRGNYNEQFF
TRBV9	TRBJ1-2	CASSQFVGANYGYTF
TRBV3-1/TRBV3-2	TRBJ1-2	CASSQDSSGFYGYTF
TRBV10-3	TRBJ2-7	CAISEYGGTGGAYEQYF
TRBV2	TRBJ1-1	CASRGAALGAFF
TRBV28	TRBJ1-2	CASSFMGALGYGYTF
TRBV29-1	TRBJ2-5	CSVDLGIQTQYF
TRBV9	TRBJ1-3	CASSQGTGNTIYF
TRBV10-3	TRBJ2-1	CAIRRTNEQFF
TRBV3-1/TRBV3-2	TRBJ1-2	CANPGGAFDGYTF
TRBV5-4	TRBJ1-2	CAFRRLGGYGYTF
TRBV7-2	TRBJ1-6	CASSFRGGDSPLHF
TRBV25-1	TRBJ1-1	CASSTGIDRNTEAFF
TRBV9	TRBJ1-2	CASSVGRQGGYTF
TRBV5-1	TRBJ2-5	CASNPGTGQETQYF
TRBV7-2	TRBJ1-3	CASSIRQAISGNTIYF
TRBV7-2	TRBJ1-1	CASSLPTGIAEAFF
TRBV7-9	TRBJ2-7	CASSPAEGGYYEQYF
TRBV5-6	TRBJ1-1	CASSAAGANTEAFF
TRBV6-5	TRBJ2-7	CASSTSTGLYEQYF
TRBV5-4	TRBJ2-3	CASSQQDRARGTQYF
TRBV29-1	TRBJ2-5	CSVEMAGIRETQYF
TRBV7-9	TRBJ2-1	CASSPRRTGNEQFF
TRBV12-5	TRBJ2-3	CASGSYGLAGEDTQYF
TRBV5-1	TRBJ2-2	CASSMRSGADTGELFF
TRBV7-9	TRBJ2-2	CASSLRGGGTGELFF